The 2 T cell receptor beta chains below come from one sample, sequenced in a study of response to subunit inactivated influenza vaccine. MiXCR, run by TCRdb on the RT-PCR reads, gives a single entry per CDR3 protein. Among hundreds of thousands of distinct CDR3 sequences listed, less than 10% were seen once. The specimen was PBMCs from blood, collected less than 30 months after vaccination. Every receptor here comes from a man between 50 and 69 years old who received an inactivated influenza vaccine.

This clonotype was recorded at least ten times. The rearrangement joins TRBV7-9 to TRBJ2-3; the D is unclear. Per germline, CDR1 SEHNR and CDR2 FQNEAQ (reference sequence). V lost 6 bases and J 2 bases, leaving 18 bases between the germline ends. The CDR3 has 16 residues. The CDR3 DNA is TGTGCCAGCAGGAAACTCAATCCTCGGAACACAGATACGCAGTATTTT. Its translation is CASRKLNPRNTDTQYF.

This clonotype occurred a few times. This chain links TRBV11-1 with TRBJ2-1, with D tentatively TRBD2 (6 bases). CDR3 size: 16 residues. The germline V and J ends were trimmed by 5 bases and 4 bases, with 18 bases remaining between them. Germline V gene data show CDR1 as SGHAT and CDR2 as FQDESV (reference sequence). The CDR3 DNA follows: TGTGCCAGCAGCCCCCGTCACGGGAGAGGATACAATGAGCAGTTCTTC. As protein: CASSPRHGRGYNEQFF.